Detailed here is one T cell receptor beta chain. Its antigen is not identified. Deletions cut 5 bases from V and 5 bases from J, with 18 bases between. The CDR3 runs to 15 residues. Germline V lookup: CDR1 SGHVS, CDR2 FQNEAQ. The sample originates from a study of shared clonotypes between healthy human individuals. Across the whole study: The composition of the donors was a couple of women and three men aged 18 to 49. General observations from the study: Of the naive CD4 clonotypes, 4% to 5% were shared across a handful of donors.

Assay execution proceeded at the deep level. Clones were read by immunoSEQ multiplex PCR, and TCRdb kept only the in-frame ones, dropping some. In the table there are 1.4 million or so clones, approximately 98.5% of which are singletons. The gene calls are TRBV7-8 and TRBJ1-1; unclear D gene. The TCR originated in a man aged 25 to 40 in good health. Sequenced input: naive CD4+ T cells sorted from blood. Described subset: CD45RA+ positively selected. CDR3 sequence reads: CASSPRAGYQTEAFF. CDR3 bases: TGTGCCAGCAGCCCGCGGGCTGGATACCAGACTGAAGCTTTCTTT.